Listed below are T cell receptor beta chains from one sample, sequenced in a study of T cell changes during pregnancy in multiple sclerosis. Here immunoSEQ multiplex PCR was the method, and the copy in TCRdb shows in-frame clones only, minus some. This repertoire shows about 43,000 clones, more than 75% found once; its top ten account for roughly 1.5%. Sequenced: PBMCs (not recorded whether the cells were cultured). These receptors were collected from a female donor with multiple sclerosis, enrolled in a pregnancy study. Both conserved end residues are part of each CDR3. Each record gives: V gene, J gene, D gene, clone size, CDR3 DNA, CDR3 protein. D genes are given only for firm matches. Size is omitted from some rows. Given values are once, few, many or a class for expanded clones.

V: TRBV7-2
J: TRBJ2-3
D: TRBD2
size: NA
DNA: TGTGCCAGCAGCCTCCTAGCGGGAGGGCCGAGCCCAGATACGCAGTATTTT
CDR3: CASSLLAGGPSPDTQYF

V: TRBV30
J: TRBJ1-1
D: NA
size: once
DNA: TGTGCCTGGAGTGTCGCAGGGCCTCGCGCTGAAGCTTTCTTT
CDR3: CAWSVAGPRAEAFF

V: TRBV5-5
J: TRBJ1-2
D: NA
size: once
DNA: TGTGCCAGCAGCTTGGACAGTTCTCTTGGCTACACCTTC
CDR3: CASSLDSSLGYTF

V: TRBV18
J: TRBJ2-7
D: NA
size: NA
DNA: TGTGCCAGCTCGTTGGTCGCCTCCTACGAGCAGTACTTC
CDR3: CASSLVASYEQYF

V: TRBV27
J: TRBJ1-5
D: NA
size: NA
DNA: TGTGCCAGCAGTCCCCGACTGGCTGCTCAGCCCCAGCATTTT
CDR3: CASSPRLAAQPQHF

V: TRBV5-1
J: TRBJ2-7
D: TRBD2
size: NA
DNA: TGCGCCAGCAGCTTGGCTTACGGACTAGCGGGAGACGAGCAGTACTTC
CDR3: CASSLAYGLAGDEQYF

V: TRBV2
J: TRBJ1-2
D: TRBD1
size: NA
DNA: TGTGCCAGCCAGGGGACAGCTAACTATGGCTACACCTTC
CDR3: CASQGTANYGYTF

V: TRBV5-4
J: TRBJ2-3
D: NA
size: NA
DNA: TGTGCCAGCAGCTCCCTATCAAGCACAGATACGCAGTATTTT
CDR3: CASSSLSSTDTQYF

V: TRBV28
J: TRBJ1-5
D: TRBD1
size: NA
DNA: TGTGCCAGCAGCCGGGACAGGGGCGACACAAATCAGCCCCAGCATTTT
CDR3: CASSRDRGDTNQPQHF

V: TRBV4-2
J: TRBJ2-7
D: NA
size: NA
DNA: TGTGCCAGCAGCCAAGATCTCCCCTTTGCCTCTATCGAGCAGTACTTC
CDR3: CASSQDLPFASIEQYF